This T cell receptor beta chain appears in the sequencing data of a study of OX40 agonist ivuxolimab in advanced cancers. Germline CDR1 SGHTA, CDR2 FQGNSA. V was clipped by 5 bases and J by 6 bases, with 17 bases between them. The CDR3 has 14 amino acids. The table came from immunoSEQ multiplex PCR; TCRdb's copy has only in-frame clones and leaves some out. Among some 58,000 clones listed, 70% to 90% were seen once. This clone was counted once. This clonotype was obtained from an adult with an advanced solid tumor such as melanoma, head and neck, liver or kidney cancer. The chain couples TRBV7-2 to TRBJ2-7, with D possibly matching TRBD2 (6 bases). The material was CD4+ or CD8+ T cells sorted from blood, obtained in a trial of the OX40 agonist ivuxolimab. CDR3 residues: CASSLLGQGGEQYF. In DNA, the CDR3 is TGTGCCAGCAGCCTCCTCGGTCAGGGAGGCGAGCAGTACTTC.